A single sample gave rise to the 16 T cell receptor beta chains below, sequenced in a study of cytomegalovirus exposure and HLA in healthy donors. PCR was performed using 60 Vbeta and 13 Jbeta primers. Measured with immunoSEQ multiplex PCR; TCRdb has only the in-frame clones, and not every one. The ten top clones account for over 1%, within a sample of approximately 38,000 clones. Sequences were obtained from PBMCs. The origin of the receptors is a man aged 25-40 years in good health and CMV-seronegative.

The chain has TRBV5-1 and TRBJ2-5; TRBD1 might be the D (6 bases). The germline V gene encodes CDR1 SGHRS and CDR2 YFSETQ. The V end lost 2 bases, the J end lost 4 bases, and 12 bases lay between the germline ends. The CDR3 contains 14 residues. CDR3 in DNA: TGCGCCAGCAGCTTTCAGGGGCCGTTAGAGACCCAGTACTTC. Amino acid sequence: CASSFQGPLETQYF. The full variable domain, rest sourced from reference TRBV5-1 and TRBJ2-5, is KAGVTQTPRYLIKTRGQQVTLSCSPISGHRSVSWYQQTPGQGLQFLFEYFSETQRNKGNFPGRFSGRQFSNSRSEMNVSTLELGDSALYLCASSFQGPLETQYFGPGTRLLVL.

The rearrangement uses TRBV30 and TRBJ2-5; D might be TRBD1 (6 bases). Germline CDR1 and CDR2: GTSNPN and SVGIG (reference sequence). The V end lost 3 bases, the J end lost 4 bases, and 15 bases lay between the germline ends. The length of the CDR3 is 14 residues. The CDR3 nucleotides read TGTGCCTGGAGCGGGCAGGGGTATAGAGAGACCCAGTACTTC. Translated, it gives CAWSGQGYRETQYF.

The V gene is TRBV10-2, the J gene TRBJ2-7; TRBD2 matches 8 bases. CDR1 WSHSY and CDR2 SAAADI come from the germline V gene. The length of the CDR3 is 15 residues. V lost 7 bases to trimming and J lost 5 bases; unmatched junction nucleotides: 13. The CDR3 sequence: CASIPGGGLGNEQYF. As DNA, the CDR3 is TGCGCCAGCATCCCGGGGGGGGGACTTGGGAACGAGCAGTACTTC.

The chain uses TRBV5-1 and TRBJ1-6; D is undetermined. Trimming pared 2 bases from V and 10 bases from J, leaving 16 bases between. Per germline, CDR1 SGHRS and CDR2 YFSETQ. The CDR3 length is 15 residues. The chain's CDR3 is CASSFRPGVMSPLHF. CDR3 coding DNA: TGCGCCAGCAGCTTTCGGCCCGGGGTCATGTCACCCCTCCACTTT.

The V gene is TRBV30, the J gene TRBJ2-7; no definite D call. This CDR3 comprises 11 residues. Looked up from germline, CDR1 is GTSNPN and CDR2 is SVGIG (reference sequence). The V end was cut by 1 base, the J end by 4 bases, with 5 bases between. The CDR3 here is CAWSDMYEQYF. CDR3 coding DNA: TGTGCCTGGAGTGATATGTACGAGCAGTACTTC.

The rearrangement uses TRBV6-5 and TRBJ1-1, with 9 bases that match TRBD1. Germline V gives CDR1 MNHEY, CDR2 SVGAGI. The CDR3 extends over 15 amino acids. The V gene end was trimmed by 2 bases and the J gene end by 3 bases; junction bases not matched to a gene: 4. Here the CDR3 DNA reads TGTGCCAGCAGTTACACGGGACAGGGATACACTGAAGCTTTCTTT. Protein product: CASSYTGQGYTEAFF.

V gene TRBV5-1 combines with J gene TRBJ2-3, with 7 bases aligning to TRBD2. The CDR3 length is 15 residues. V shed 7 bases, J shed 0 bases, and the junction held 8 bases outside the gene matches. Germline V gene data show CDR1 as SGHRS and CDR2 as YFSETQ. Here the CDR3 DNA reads TGCGCCAGCGGAGCGGGGCCGCTAAGCACAGATACGCAGTATTTT. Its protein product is CASGAGPLSTDTQYF. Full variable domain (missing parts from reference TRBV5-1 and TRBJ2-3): KAGVTQTPRYLIKTRGQQVTLSCSPISGHRSVSWYQQTPGQGLQFLFEYFSETQRNKGNFPGRFSGRQFSNSRSEMNVSTLELGDSALYLCASGAGPLSTDTQYFGPGTRLTVL.

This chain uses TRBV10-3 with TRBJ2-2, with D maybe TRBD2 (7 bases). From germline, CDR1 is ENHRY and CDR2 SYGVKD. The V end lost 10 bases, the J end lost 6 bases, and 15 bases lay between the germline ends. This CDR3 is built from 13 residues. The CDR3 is CATTLGGPGELFF. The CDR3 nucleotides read TGTGCCACCACCCTGGGGGGGCCCGGGGAGCTGTTTTTT.

The CDR3 DNA follows: TGTGCCAGTAGGGACAGCCTCTACGAGCAGTACTTC. Translating gives CASRDSLYEQYF. The chain has TRBV19 and TRBJ2-7; possible D gene TRBD1, 6 bases. V lost 6 bases and J lost 3, with 9 bases in between. This CDR3 contains 12 residues. In germline, CDR1 is LNHDA, CDR2 SQIVND (reference sequence). Drawing the rest from reference TRBV19 and TRBJ2-7, the complete variable domain is DGGITQSPKYLFRKEGQNVTLSCEQNLNHDAMYWYRQDPGQGLRLIYYSQIVNDFQKGDIAEGYSVSREKKESFPLTVTSAQKNPTAFYLCASRDSLYEQYFGPGTRLTVT.

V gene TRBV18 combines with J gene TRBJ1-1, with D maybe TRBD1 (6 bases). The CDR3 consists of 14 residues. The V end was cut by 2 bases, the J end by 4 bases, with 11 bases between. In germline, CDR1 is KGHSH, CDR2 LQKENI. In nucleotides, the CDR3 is TGTGCCAGCTCACCAACGCGGGGGGCCACTGAAGCTTTCTTT. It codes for CASSPTRGATEAFF.

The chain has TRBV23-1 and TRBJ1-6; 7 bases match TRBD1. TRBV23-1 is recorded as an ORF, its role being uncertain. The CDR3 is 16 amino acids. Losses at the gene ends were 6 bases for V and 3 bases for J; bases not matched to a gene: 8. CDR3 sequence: CASRRRGQIYNSPLHF. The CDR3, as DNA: TGCGCCAGCAGAAGAAGGGGGCAGATCTATAATTCACCCCTCCACTTT.

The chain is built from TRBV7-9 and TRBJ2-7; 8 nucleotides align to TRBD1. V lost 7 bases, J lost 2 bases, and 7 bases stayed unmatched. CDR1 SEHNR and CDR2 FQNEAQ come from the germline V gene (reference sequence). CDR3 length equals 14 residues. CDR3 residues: CASTRQGRTYEQYF. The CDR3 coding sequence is TGTGCCAGCACCCGACAGGGGCGAACCTACGAGCAGTACTTC. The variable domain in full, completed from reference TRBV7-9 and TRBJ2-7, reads DTGVSQNPRHKITKRGQNVTFRCDPISEHNRLYWYRQTLGQGPEFLTYFQNEAQLEKSRLLSDRFSAERPKGSFSTLEIQRTEQGDSAMYLCASTRQGRTYEQYFGPGTRLTVT.

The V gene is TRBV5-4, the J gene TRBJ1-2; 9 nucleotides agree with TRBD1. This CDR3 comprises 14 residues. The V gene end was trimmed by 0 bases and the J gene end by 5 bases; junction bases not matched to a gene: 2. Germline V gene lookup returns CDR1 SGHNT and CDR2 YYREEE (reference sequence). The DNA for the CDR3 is TGTGCCAGCAGCTTGGACAGGGGGCTGTATGGCTACACCTTC. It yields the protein CASSLDRGLYGYTF.

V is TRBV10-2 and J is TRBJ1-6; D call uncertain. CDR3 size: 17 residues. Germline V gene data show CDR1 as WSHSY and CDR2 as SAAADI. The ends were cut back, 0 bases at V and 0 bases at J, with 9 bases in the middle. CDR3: CASSESRESSYNSPLHF. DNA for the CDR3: TGCGCCAGCAGTGAGTCAAGGGAGAGCTCCTATAATTCACCCCTCCACTTT.

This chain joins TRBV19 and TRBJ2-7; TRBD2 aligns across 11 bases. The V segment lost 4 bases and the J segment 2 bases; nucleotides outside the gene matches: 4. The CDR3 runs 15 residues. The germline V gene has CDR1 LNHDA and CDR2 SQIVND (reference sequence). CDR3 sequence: CASSSSGRAAYEQYF. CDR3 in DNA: TGTGCCAGTAGTAGTAGCGGGAGGGCCGCCTACGAGCAGTACTTC.

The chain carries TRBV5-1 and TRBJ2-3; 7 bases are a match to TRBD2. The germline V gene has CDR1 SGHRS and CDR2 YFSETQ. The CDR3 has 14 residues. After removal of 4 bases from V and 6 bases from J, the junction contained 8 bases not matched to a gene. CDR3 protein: CASSRREGADTQYF. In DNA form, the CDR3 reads TGCGCCAGCAGCCGGAGGGAGGGCGCGGATACGCAGTATTTT.